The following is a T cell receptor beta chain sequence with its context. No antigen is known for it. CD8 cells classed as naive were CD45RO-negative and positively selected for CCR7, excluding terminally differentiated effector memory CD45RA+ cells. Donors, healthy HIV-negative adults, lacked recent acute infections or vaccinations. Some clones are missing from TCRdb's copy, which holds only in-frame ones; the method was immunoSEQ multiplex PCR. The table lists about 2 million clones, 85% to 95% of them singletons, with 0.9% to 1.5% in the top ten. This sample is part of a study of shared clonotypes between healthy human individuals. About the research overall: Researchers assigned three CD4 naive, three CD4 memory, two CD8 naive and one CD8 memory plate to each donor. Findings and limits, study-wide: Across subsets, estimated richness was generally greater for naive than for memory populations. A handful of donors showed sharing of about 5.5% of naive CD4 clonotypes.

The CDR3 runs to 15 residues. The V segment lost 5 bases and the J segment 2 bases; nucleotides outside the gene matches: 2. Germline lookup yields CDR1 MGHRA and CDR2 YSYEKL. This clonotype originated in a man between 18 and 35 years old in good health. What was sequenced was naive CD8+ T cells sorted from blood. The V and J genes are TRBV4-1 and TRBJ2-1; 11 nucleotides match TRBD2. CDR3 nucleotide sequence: TGCGCCAGCAGCGAACTAGCGGGGGCCTACAATGAGCAGTTCTTC. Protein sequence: CASSELAGAYNEQFF.